This T cell receptor beta chain originates from a study of blood T cell repertoires in COVID-19. Study background: Researchers got acute and convalescent COVID-19 samples from the United States, Italy and Spain.

This clone appeared a single time. The junction had 9 bases not matched to a gene; V was cut back by 4 bases and J by 9 bases. Germline V gene data show CDR1 as SGHTS and CDR2 as YDEGEE. The CDR3 has 14 residues. Some clones are missing from TCRdb's copy, which holds only in-frame ones; the method was immunoSEQ multiplex PCR. The data contain over 50,000 clones, approximately 89% of them seen just once; the ten biggest clones take up about 3%. The receptor comes from a human donor in a cohort sampled during active COVID-19. The chain carries TRBV5-8 and TRBJ1-5, with 8 bases matching TRBD1. The sequenced sample was peripheral blood. The CDR3 loop is CASSLGQVPGPQHF. For the CDR3, the DNA is TGTGCCAGCAGCCTGGGACAGGTCCCCGGGCCCCAGCATTTT.